Below, 19 T cell receptor beta chains from the same sample are listed, as sequenced in a study of control samples from healthy donors and cancer patients. Profiling relied on immunoSEQ multiplex PCR, and the TCRdb table lists in-frame clones only, not all of them. Among 120,000 or so clones listed, roughly 84% were seen once. Sequencing was done on a sample of blood. These receptors were obtained from a man between 35 and 55 years old in good health.

V is TRBV2 and J is TRBJ2-7; D might be TRBD2 (6 bases). Trimming stripped 6 bases from V and 3 bases from J, with 9 bases between. Per the germline V gene, CDR1 is SNHLY and CDR2 is FYNNEI. CDR3 length: 12 amino acids. This CDR3 reads CASSGDFYEQYF. The CDR3 DNA follows: TGTGCCAGCAGCGGGGACTTCTACGAGCAGTACTTC.

This clone was seen only once. The chain joins TRBV2 to TRBJ1-1; TRBD1 might be the D (5 bases). CDR3 length: 11 amino acids. Trimming removed 7 bases from V and 10 bases from J, with 13 bases in between. In germline, CDR1 is SNHLY, CDR2 FYNNEI. CDR3 nucleotide sequence: TGTGCCAGCAACTCCCACCAGGGAGCTTTCTTT. Amino acids: CASNSHQGAFF.

V and J are TRBV6-5 and TRBJ2-3; D could derive from TRBD1 or TRBD2 (5 bases each). Per the germline V gene, CDR1 is MNHEY and CDR2 is SVGAGI. The CDR3 covers 16 residues. Deletions cut 4 bases from V and 2 bases from J, with 16 bases between. The CDR3 nucleotides are TGTGCCAGCAGTTCCAGGGACGGCGGCCTCACAGATACGCAGTATTTT. It specifies CASSSRDGGLTDTQYF.

The V gene is TRBV5-1, the J gene TRBJ1-2; tentative D call: TRBD1 (5 bases). CDR3 length equals 17 residues. Trimming shortened V by 4 bases and J by 8 bases, and 27 bases separated the two germline ends. Germline CDR1 SGHRS, CDR2 YFSETQ. The CDR3 loop reads CASSAGMTGTLGQGYTF. The CDR3 DNA reads TGCGCCAGCAGCGCAGGGATGACCGGGACTCTTGGCCAAGGCTACACCTTC. Full variable domain (remainder filled in from reference TRBV5-1 and TRBJ1-2): KAGVTQTPRYLIKTRGQQVTLSCSPISGHRSVSWYQQTPGQGLQFLFEYFSETQRNKGNFPGRFSGRQFSNSRSEMNVSTLELGDSALYLCASSAGMTGTLGQGYTFGSGTRLTVV.

Notes on this clone: The same CDR3 also results from other DNA sequences found in this sample. V usage is TRBV7-3 and J usage is TRBJ2-7; TRBD2 is a possible D gene (7 bases). Trimming took 1 base from V and 3 from J, leaving 13 bases between them. This CDR3 is built from 15 residues. Germline V gene data show CDR1 as SGHTA and CDR2 as FQGTGA. The CDR3 DNA reads TGTGCCAGCAGCTTAATGGGGGGGCGGAGCTACGAGCAGTACTTC. Translation gives CASSLMGGRSYEQYF. Drawing the rest from reference TRBV7-3 and TRBJ2-7, the complete variable domain is GAGVSQTPSNKVTEKGKYVELRCDPISGHTALYWYRQSLGQGPEFLIYFQGTGAADDSGLPNDRFFAVRPEGSVSTLKIQRTERGDSAVYLCASSLMGGRSYEQYFGPGTRLTVT.

V gene TRBV6-1 combines with J gene TRBJ2-1; tentatively, D is TRBD1 (6 bases). The V end was cut by 2 bases, the J end by 15 bases, with 17 bases between. The CDR3 length is 13 residues. Germline loops: CDR1 MNHNS, CDR2 SASEGT. The CDR3 protein is CASSESRGRLGFF. CDR3 in DNA: TGTGCCAGCAGTGAATCCAGGGGCCGGCTTGGGTTCTTC.

This sequence joins TRBV6-4 and TRBJ1-2, with D perhaps matching TRBD1 (6 bases). Germline loops: CDR1 MRHNA, CDR2 SNTAGT. The V end lost 4 bases, the J end lost 6 bases, and 18 bases lay between the germline ends. This CDR3 comprises 15 residues. CDR3 region: CASSASGSAGDGYTF. The CDR3 bases are TGTGCCAGCAGTGCCTCGGGGTCGGCAGGGGATGGCTACACCTTC.

The chain employs TRBV3-1 (or the pseudogene TRBV3-2) and TRBJ2-5; tentatively, D is TRBD2 (5 bases). CDR3 length: 15 residues. From germline, CDR1 is LGHDT and CDR2 YNNKEL (reference sequence). V was cut by 0 bases and J by 5 bases, with 13 bases left in between. The CDR3 sequence is CASSQDPKRRETQYF. In DNA form, the CDR3 reads TGTGCCAGCAGCCAAGATCCGAAGCGGCGGGAGACCCAGTACTTC.

A note on this clone: The same CDR3 can be traced to other DNA sequences in this sample. The chain couples TRBV6-6 to TRBJ1-2; 7 bases align to TRBD1. This CDR3 comprises 13 residues. Germline V gives CDR1 MNHNY, CDR2 SVGAGI (reference sequence). V shed 6 bases, J shed 3 bases, and the junction held 4 bases outside the gene matches. The DNA of the CDR3 is TGTGCCAGCAGCCCAACAGGGGACTATGGCTACACCTTC. Protein product: CASSPTGDYGYTF.

The chain uses TRBV11-2 and TRBJ2-7; D is perhaps TRBD2 (5 bases). This CDR3 region has 15 residues. V lost 5 bases and J lost 0, with 14 bases in between. The germline gives CDR1 SGHAT, CDR2 FQNNGV. This CDR3 is CASSLARLSSYEQYF. For the CDR3, the DNA is TGTGCCAGCAGCCTGGCGAGACTATCCTCCTACGAGCAGTACTTC.

The chain combines TRBV6-1 with TRBJ2-3; possible D gene TRBD2, 5 bases. The CDR3 extends over 16 amino acids. Trimming removed 2 bases at V and 6 bases at J, with 18 bases between. Germline CDR1 and CDR2: MNHNS and SASEGT. The CDR3 protein is CASSELRTGPRDTQYF. The CDR3 bases are TGTGCCAGCAGTGAACTTAGGACTGGCCCGAGGGATACGCAGTATTTT.

With regard to this clone: Because it lacks the conserved phenylalanine or tryptophan at the end, this CDR3 is likely a read error. The DNA is omitted, as the CDR3 cannot be located on it reliably, and the CDR3 follows TCRdb's listing. The J gene is TRBJ1-6, the V gene TRBV2. CDR1 and CDR2 (germline): SNHLY, FYNNEI. The CDR3 comprises 11 residues, both ends counted. This chain's CDR3 is CASSEGGAMVA.

CDR3 sequence: CASSLGGRPTSSGYTF. The CDR3 DNA follows: TGTGCCAGCAGCTTAGGCGGACGCCCCACATCGAGTGGCTACACCTTC. The chain links TRBV7-2 to TRBJ1-2; D gene ambiguous. CDR1 is SGHTA and CDR2 is FQGNSA in the germline V gene. This CDR3 has 16 amino acids. V lost 1 base and J lost 7, with 19 bases in between.

CDR3 sequence: CASTLDRDGNQPQHF. As DNA, the CDR3 is TGTGCCAGTACCCTGGACAGGGATGGCAATCAGCCCCAGCATTTT. The chain links TRBV19 to TRBJ1-5; 8 bases fit TRBD1. Trimming cost V 7 bases and J 2 bases; bases outside gene matches: 7. From germline, CDR1 is LNHDA and CDR2 SQIVND (reference sequence). The CDR3 sequence is 15 residues long.

The V gene is TRBV7-2, the J gene TRBJ2-2, with 8 nucleotides matching TRBD2. Trimming took 4 bases from V and 5 from J; bases not matched to a gene: 15. This CDR3 has 18 amino acids. Germline CDR1 reads SGHTA; CDR2 reads FQGNSA. CDR3 amino acids: CASSYQRAGAHGTGELFF. Here the CDR3 DNA reads TGTGCCAGCAGCTACCAAAGAGCGGGGGCCCACGGAACCGGGGAGCTGTTTTTT.

This rearrangement joins TRBV6-6 to TRBJ2-4; unclear D gene. Trimming removed 4 bases from V and 3 bases from J, with 13 bases in between. CDR3 length: 15 residues. Germline V gives CDR1 MNHNY, CDR2 SVGAGI (reference sequence). CDR3 bases: TGTGCCAGCAGTTTACCGGCGACAATCAAAAACATTCAGTACTTC. Its protein product is CASSLPATIKNIQYF.

This chain connects TRBV7-6 to TRBJ1-6, with D perhaps TRBD1 (6 bases). CDR3 length: 15 residues. Germline values: CDR1 SGHVS, CDR2 FNYEAQ. V shed 2 bases and J shed 9 bases, with 14 bases lying between them. The CDR3 DNA reads TGTGCCAGCAGCTTAAGGGAAGGGGGTATTTCACCCCTCCACTTT. This translates into CASSLREGGISPLHF.

The J gene is TRBJ1-5, the V gene TRBV18; D is uncertain. Germline CDR1 and CDR2: KGHSH and LQKENI. Trimming took 8 bases from V and 3 from J, leaving 20 bases between them. The length of the CDR3 is 16 residues. For the CDR3, the DNA is TGTGCCAGCGCCCTCCGGGGTTATGGTAACAATCAGCCCCAGCATTTT. Protein: CASALRGYGNNQPQHF.

The V and J genes are TRBV7-3 and TRBJ2-5; 7 bases agree with TRBD2. CDR1 is SGHTA and CDR2 is FQGTGA in the germline V gene. This CDR3 region has 14 residues. Trimming took 5 bases from V and 5 from J; bases not matched to a gene: 8. The CDR3 loop reads CASSPDGRLETQYF. The CDR3 bases are TGTGCCAGCAGCCCCGACGGGAGGTTGGAGACCCAGTACTTC. The entire variable domain, with the rest obtained from reference TRBV7-3 and TRBJ2-5, is as follows: GAGVSQTPSNKVTEKGKYVELRCDPISGHTALYWYRQSLGQGPEFLIYFQGTGAADDSGLPNDRFFAVRPEGSVSTLKIQRTERGDSAVYLCASSPDGRLETQYFGPGTRLLVL.